The entry that follows covers one TCR beta chain sequence. This entry comes from a study of blood T cell repertoires in COVID-19. The wider study: PBMCs, B-cell-depleted T cells, or T cells provided the cDNA or gDNA that made up the material.

J gave up 7 bases and V 6 bases, and 8 bases lay outside the gene matches. The CDR3 totals 13 residues. CDR1 is SGHDT, CDR2 YYEEEE, per germline. Original handling: Amplifying reference gene primers gave estimates of nucleated cell counts. The data were produced by immunoSEQ multiplex PCR, yet TCRdb's version contains in-frame clones alone and is incomplete. The D gene and trimming were derived from the DNA, and the V and J assignments and clone size from that table. The sample consists of around 200,000 clones, about 83% of them appearing once. What was sequenced was peripheral blood. This TCR was sampled from a man aged 50 to 59 with active or convalescent COVID-19. V is TRBV5-6 and J is TRBJ2-7; 9 bases are a match to TRBD2. The CDR3 coding sequence is TGTGCCAGCAATCGTCTAGCGGGATATGAGCAGTACTTC. Encoded protein: CASNRLAGYEQYF. The full variable domain, rest sourced from reference TRBV5-6 and TRBJ2-7, is DAGVTQSPTHLIKTRGQQVTLRCSPKSGHDTVSWYQQALGQGPQFIFQYYEEEERQRGNFPDRFSGHQFPNYSSELNVNALLLGDSALYLCASNRLAGYEQYFGPGTRLTVT.